This is a list of T cell receptor beta chains from one sample in a study of cytomegalovirus exposure and HLA in healthy donors. Here immunoSEQ multiplex PCR was the method, and the copy in TCRdb shows in-frame clones only, minus some. The data contain approximately 110,000 clones, approximately 78% of them singletons. Sequenced input: PBMCs. The receptors originated from a man aged 25-40 years in good health and CMV-seropositive. Each CDR3 is given with its conserved first and last residue. Each record gives: D gene, CDR3 length, J gene, V gene, clone size, CDR3 protein, CDR3 DNA. D genes are given only for firm matches. The listing skips clone size in some rows; elsewhere it reads once, few, many or a size class.

.,13,TRBJ2-2,TRBV7-2,.,CASSPARTGELFF,TGTGCCAGCAGTCCGGCGCGGACCGGGGAGCTGTTTTTT
.,13,TRBJ2-1,TRBV11-3,.,CASSLREGNEQFF,TGTGCCAGCAGCCTTCGGGAAGGGAATGAGCAGTTCTTC
TRBD2,14,TRBJ2-7,TRBV30,.,CAWKGTSGGDEQYF,TGTGCCTGGAAAGGGACTAGCGGGGGGGACGAGCAGTACTTC
TRBD1,15,TRBJ2-7,TRBV5-6,.,CASSSSSGQGGEQYF,TGTGCCAGCAGCTCGAGCTCGGGACAGGGGGGTGAGCAGTACTTC
TRBD1,13,TRBJ1-1,TRBV6-5,.,CASRGQGISEAFF,TGTGCCAGCAGGGGACAGGGTATATCTGAAGCTTTCTTT
.,13,TRBJ1-2,TRBV29-1,.,CSVDGGTDYGYTF,TGCAGCGTTGATGGGGGCACGGACTATGGCTACACCTTC
.,15,TRBJ1-1,TRBV5-4,.,CASSFEGGPNTEAFF,TGTGCCAGCAGCTTCGAGGGGGGGCCCAACACTGAAGCTTTCTTT
TRBD2,15,TRBJ2-7,TRBV2,.,CASRRSGGGSYEQYF,TGTGCCAGCCGAAGGAGTGGGGGGGGTTCCTACGAGCAGTACTTC
.,14,TRBJ1-1,TRBV5-1,.,CASSLSGMNTEAFF,TGCGCCAGCAGCCTCAGCGGAATGAACACTGAAGCTTTCTTT
TRBD1,15,TRBJ2-5,TRBV9,.,CASSVTGGPQETQYF,TGTGCCAGCAGCGTAACAGGGGGCCCCCAAGAGACCCAGTACTTC
TRBD1,17,TRBJ2-5,TRBV18,.,CASSLRQGPPYQETQYF,TGTGCCAGCTCACTTCGACAGGGCCCTCCGTACCAAGAGACCCAGTACTTC
TRBD2,15,TRBJ2-7,TRBV27,once,CASSLEPSGGYEQYF,TGTGCCAGCAGTTTAGAGCCTAGCGGGGGATACGAGCAGTACTTC
.,17,TRBJ1-2,TRBV2,.,CASSLSGGFLANYGYTF,TGTGCCAGCAGTCTTTCAGGAGGATTCTTAGCTAACTATGGCTACACCTTC
.,14,TRBJ1-2,TRBV19,.,CASRPQDSTYGYTF,TGTGCCAGTAGACCACAGGATTCCACCTATGGCTACACCTTC
TRBD1,15,TRBJ1-2,TRBV2,.,CASSSRTGVFWGYTF,TGTGCCAGCAGTAGCCGGACAGGGGTTTTCTGGGGCTACACCTTC
TRBD1,13,TRBJ2-7,TRBV19,.,CASMDRATYEQYF,TGTGCCAGCATGGACAGGGCGACGTACGAGCAGTACTTC
TRBD2,15,TRBJ2-2,TRBV7-2,few,CASTIQRGGTGELFF,TGTGCCAGCACCATACAGCGGGGGGGGACCGGGGAGCTGTTTTTT
.,16,TRBJ2-1,TRBV11-1,.,CASSAGQRASPNEQFF,TGTGCCAGCAGCGCGGGCCAGCGGGCTTCACCCAATGAGCAGTTCTTC
.,14,TRBJ2-5,TRBV5-4,.,CASSLWRGGETQYF,TGTGCCAGCAGCTTGTGGCGGGGAGGAGAGACCCAGTACTTC
.,14,TRBJ2-3,TRBV27,.,CASSFSSFTDTQYF,TGTGCCAGCAGTTTCTCCAGTTTCACAGATACGCAGTATTTT
.,17,TRBJ1-3,TRBV7-6,.,CASSLALTAYSGNTIYF,TGTGCCAGCAGCTTAGCGCTTACAGCTTACTCTGGAAACACCATATATTTT
.,16,TRBJ1-5,TRBV27,.,CASSSTGNRRNQPQHF,TGTGCCAGCAGTTCAACAGGGAACCGGAGGAATCAGCCCCAGCATTTT
TRBD2,13,TRBJ2-7,TRBV7-2,.,CASSLGGGYEQYF,TGTGCCAGCAGCTTAGGGGGGGGCTACGAGCAGTACTTC
TRBD1,12,TRBJ1-1,TRBV7-9,few,CASSSGGTEAFF,TGTGCCAGCAGCTCAGGGGGCACTGAAGCTTTCTTT
.,13,TRBJ2-2,TRBV7-8,.,CASISQVMGELFF,TGTGCCAGCATATCTCAGGTTATGGGGGAGCTGTTTTTT
.,13,TRBJ1-2,TRBV5-5,.,CASSLVGSQGYTF,TGTGCCAGCAGCTTGGTAGGGAGCCAAGGCTACACCTTC
TRBD1,13,TRBJ2-5,TRBV2,.,CAGGRDSQETQYF,TGTGCCGGAGGACGGGACAGTCAAGAGACCCAGTACTTC
TRBD2,16,TRBJ2-7,TRBV5-1,.,CASSPGTSGGPYEQYF,TGCGCCAGCAGCCCGGGGACTAGCGGGGGACCCTACGAGCAGTACTTC
.,14,TRBJ1-1,TRBV6-6,once,CASSYRRANTEASF,TGTGCCAGCAGTTACAGGAGGGCGAACACTGAAGCTTCCTTT
.,13,TRBJ1-2,TRBV19,.,CASSMGRVNGYTF,TGTGCCAGTAGTATGGGCAGGGTAAACGGCTACACCTTC
TRBD1,16,TRBJ2-1,TRBV30,few,CAWSQGQGAAYNEQFF,TGTGCCTGGAGCCAAGGGCAGGGGGCGGCCTACAATGAGCAGTTCTTC
TRBD2,17,TRBJ2-4,TRBV19,.,CASSREGFGIAKNIQYF,TGTGCCAGTAGTAGGGAGGGATTCGGTATAGCCAAAAACATTCAGTACTTC
.,13,TRBJ2-5,TRBV6-5,.,CASTRDSQETQYF,TGTGCCAGCACCCGCGACAGCCAAGAGACCCAGTACTTC
TRBD1,16,TRBJ1-6,TRBV7-8,.,CASSFQWTGANSPLHF,TGTGCCAGCAGCTTTCAATGGACAGGGGCAAATTCACCCCTCCACTTT
.,14,TRBJ1-3,TRBV2,.,CASSEGQNGNTIYF,TGTGCCAGCAGTGAAGGACAGAATGGAAACACCATATATTTT
TRBD1,14,TRBJ2-5,TRBV2,.,CASRAQGAEETQYF,TGTGCCAGCAGAGCACAGGGGGCAGAAGAGACCCAGTACTTC
.,15,TRBJ2-1,TRBV16,.,CASSQLVGPYNEQFF,TGTGCCAGCAGCCAACTAGTTGGCCCCTACAATGAGCAGTTCTTC
.,14,TRBJ2-3,TRBV5-6,.,CASSLGGSTDTQYF,TGTGCCAGCAGCTTGGGAGGGAGCACAGATACGCAGTATTTT
.,13,TRBJ1-3,TRBV11-2,.,CASSLTSGNTIYF,TGTGCCAGCAGCTTAACATCTGGAAACACCATATATTTT
TRBD2,15,TRBJ2-7,TRBV9,.,CASSEFSGGVYEQYF,TGTGCCAGCAGCGAGTTTAGCGGGGGAGTCTACGAGCAGTACTTC
TRBD2,18,TRBJ2-7,TRBV29-1,.,CSVPTAGLAGGAPYEQYF,TGCAGCGTTCCCACAGCTGGACTAGCGGGGGGGGCACCCTACGAGCAGTACTTC
.,15,TRBJ1-2,TRBV11-2,.,CASVGPGVSNYGYTF,TGTGCCAGCGTGGGACCGGGGGTGTCGAACTATGGCTACACCTTC
TRBD1,15,TRBJ2-2,TRBV18,.,CASSLQQGSTGELFF,TGTGCCAGCTCACTCCAACAGGGGTCCACCGGGGAGCTGTTTTTT
TRBD2,16,TRBJ2-1,TRBV5-5,.,CASRPRLAGGLGEQFF,TGTGCCAGCAGACCACGACTAGCGGGGGGGCTGGGTGAGCAGTTCTTC
TRBD2,16,TRBJ2-1,TRBV11-3,.,CASSAGGRAGYNEQFF,TGTGCCAGCAGTGCGGGCGGGAGGGCCGGCTACAATGAGCAGTTCTTC
TRBD1,16,TRBJ2-5,TRBV11-3,.,CASSQRDRGMGETQYF,TGTGCCAGCAGCCAGAGGGACAGGGGGATGGGGGAGACCCAGTACTTC
.,14,TRBJ1-1,TRBV19,.,CASRWAGDYTEAFF,TGTGCCAGTAGGTGGGCAGGGGATTATACTGAAGCTTTCTTT